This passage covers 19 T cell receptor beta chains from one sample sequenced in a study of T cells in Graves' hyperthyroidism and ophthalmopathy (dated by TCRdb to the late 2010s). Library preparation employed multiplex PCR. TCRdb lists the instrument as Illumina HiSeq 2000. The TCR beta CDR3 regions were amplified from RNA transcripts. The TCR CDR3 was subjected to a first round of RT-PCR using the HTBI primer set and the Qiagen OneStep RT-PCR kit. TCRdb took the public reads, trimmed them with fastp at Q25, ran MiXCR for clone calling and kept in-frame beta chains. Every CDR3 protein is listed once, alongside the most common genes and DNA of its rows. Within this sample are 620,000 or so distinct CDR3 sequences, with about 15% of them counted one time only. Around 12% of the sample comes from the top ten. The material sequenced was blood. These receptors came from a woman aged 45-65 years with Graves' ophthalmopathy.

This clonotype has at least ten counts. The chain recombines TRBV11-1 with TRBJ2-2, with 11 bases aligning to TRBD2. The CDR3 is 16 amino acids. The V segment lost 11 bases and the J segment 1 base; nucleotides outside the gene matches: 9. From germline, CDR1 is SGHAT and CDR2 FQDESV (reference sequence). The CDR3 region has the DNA TGTGCCTACATCGGGACTAGCGGACAGAACACCGGGGAGCTGTTTTTT. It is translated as CAYIGTSGQNTGELFF.

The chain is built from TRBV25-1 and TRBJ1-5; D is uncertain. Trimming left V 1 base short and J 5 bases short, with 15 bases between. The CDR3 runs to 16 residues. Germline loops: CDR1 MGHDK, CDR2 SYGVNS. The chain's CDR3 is CASSEWRVRWDQPQHF. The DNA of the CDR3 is TGTGCCAGCAGTGAATGGAGGGTGAGGTGGGATCAGCCCCAGCATTTT.

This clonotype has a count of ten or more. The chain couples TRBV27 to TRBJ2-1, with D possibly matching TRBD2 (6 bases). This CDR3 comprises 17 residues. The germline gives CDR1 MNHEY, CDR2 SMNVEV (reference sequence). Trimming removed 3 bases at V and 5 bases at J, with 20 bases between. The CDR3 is CASSFRREPSRNNEQFF. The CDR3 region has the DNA TGTGCCAGCAGTTTTAGACGGGAGCCGAGTCGGAACAATGAGCAGTTCTTC.

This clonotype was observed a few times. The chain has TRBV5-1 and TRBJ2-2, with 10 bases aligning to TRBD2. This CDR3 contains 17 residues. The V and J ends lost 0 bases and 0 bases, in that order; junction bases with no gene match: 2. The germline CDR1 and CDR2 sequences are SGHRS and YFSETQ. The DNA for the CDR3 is TGCGCCAGCAGCTTGGGGGGACTAGCGTCGAACACCGGGGAGCTGTTTTTT. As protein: CASSLGGLASNTGELFF.

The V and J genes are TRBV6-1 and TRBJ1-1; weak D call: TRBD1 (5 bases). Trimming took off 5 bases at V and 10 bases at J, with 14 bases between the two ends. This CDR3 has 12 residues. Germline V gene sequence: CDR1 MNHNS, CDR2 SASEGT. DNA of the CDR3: TGTGCCAGCAGTCCTAATCTTGGGGGAGCTTTCTTT. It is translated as CASSPNLGGAFF.

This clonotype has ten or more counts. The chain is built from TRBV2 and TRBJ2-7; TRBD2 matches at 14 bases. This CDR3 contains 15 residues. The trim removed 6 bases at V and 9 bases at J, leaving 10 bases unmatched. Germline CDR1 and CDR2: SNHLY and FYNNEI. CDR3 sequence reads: CASRERLAGGPRQYF. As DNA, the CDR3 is TGTGCCAGCAGGGAGAGACTAGCGGGAGGGCCTAGGCAGTACTTC. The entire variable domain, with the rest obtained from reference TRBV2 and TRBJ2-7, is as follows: EPEVTQTPSHQVTQMGQEVILRCVPISNHLYFYWYRQILGQKVEFLVSFYNNEISEKSEIFDDQFSVERPDGSNFTLKIRSTKLEDSAMYFCASRERLAGGPRQYFGPGTRLTVT.

CDR3 region: CASSDGRDYHYEQYF. DNA of the CDR3: TGCGCCAGCAGTGACGGACGGGACTACCACTACGAGCAGTACTTC. The chain is built from TRBV10-2 and TRBJ2-7, with TRBD2 matching 7 bases. The CDR3 is 15 amino acids. V trimming: 3 bases; J trimming: 3 bases; junction bases outside the gene matches: 8. CDR1 is WSHSY, CDR2 SAAADI, per germline.

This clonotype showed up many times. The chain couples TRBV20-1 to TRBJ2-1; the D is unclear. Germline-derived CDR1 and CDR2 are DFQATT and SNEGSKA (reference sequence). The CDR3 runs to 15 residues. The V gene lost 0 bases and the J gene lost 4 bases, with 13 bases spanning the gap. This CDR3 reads CSARDTAAAYNEQFF. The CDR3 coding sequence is TGCAGTGCTAGAGATACGGCTGCGGCGTACAATGAGCAGTTCTTC.

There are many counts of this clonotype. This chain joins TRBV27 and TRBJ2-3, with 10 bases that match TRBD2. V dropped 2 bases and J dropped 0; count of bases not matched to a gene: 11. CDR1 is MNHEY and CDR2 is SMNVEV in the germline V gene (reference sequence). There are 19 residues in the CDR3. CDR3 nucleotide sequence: TGTGCCAGCAGTTTAAGGCCCCAACTAGCGGGGACAAGCACAGATACGCAGTATTTT. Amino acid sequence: CASSLRPQLAGTSTDTQYF.

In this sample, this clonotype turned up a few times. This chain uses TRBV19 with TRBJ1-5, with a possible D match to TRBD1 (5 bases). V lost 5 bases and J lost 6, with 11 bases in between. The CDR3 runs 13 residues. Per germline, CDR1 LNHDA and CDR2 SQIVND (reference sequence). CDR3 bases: TGTGCCAGTAGTCAGACAGCCTCTCAGCCCCAGCATTTT. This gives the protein CASSQTASQPQHF.

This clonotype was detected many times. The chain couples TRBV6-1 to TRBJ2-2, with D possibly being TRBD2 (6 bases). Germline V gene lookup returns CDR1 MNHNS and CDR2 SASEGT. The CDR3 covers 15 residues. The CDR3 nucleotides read TGTGGGACCTTCGGAGGGATGCCGAACACCGGGGAGCTGTTTTTT. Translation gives CGTFGGMPNTGELFF.

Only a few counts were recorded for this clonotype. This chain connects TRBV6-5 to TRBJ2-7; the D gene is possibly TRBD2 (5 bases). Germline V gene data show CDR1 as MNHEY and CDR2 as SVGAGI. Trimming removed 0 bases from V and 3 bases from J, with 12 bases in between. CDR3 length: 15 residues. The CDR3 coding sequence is TGTGCCAGCAGTTACTCATCCAGGCGGGTCTACGAGCAGTACTTC. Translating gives CASSYSSRRVYEQYF.

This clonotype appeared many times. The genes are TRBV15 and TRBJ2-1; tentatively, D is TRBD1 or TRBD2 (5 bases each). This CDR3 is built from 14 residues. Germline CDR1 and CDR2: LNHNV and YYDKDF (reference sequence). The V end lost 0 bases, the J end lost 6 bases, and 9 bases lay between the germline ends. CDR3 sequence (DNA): TGTGCCACCAGCAGAGATGTTGGGGGCAATGAGCAGTTCTTC. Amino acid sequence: CATSRDVGGNEQFF.

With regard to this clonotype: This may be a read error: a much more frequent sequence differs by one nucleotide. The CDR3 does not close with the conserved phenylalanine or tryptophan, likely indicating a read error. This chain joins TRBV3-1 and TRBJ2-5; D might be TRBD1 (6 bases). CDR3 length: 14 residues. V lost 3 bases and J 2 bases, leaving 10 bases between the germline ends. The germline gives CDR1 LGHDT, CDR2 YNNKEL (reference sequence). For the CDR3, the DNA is TGTGCCAGCAGCCACACGACAGGTCAAGAGACCCAGTACCTC. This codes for CASSHTTGQETQYL.

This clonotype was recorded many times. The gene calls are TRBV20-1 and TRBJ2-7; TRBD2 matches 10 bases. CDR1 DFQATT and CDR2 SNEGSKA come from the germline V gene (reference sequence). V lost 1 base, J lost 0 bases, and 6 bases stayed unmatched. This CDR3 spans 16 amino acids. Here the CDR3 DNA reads TGCAGTGCTAGAGCCAGGGCTAGCGGGAGCTCCTACGAGCAGTACTTC. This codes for CSARARASGSSYEQYF.

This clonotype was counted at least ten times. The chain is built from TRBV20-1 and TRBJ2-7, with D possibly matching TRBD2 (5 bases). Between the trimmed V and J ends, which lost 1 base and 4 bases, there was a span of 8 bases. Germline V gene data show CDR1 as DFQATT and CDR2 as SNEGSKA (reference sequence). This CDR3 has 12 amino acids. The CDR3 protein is CSARAPGYEQYF. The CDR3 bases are TGCAGTGCTAGAGCCCCGGGGTACGAGCAGTACTTC.

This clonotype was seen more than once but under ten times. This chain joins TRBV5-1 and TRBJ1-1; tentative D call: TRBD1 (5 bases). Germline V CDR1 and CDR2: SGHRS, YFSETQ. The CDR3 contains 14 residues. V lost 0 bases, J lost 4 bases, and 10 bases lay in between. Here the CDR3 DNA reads TGCGCCAGCAGCTTGGACTCGCAGGGCACTGAAGCTTTCTTT. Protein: CASSLDSQGTEAFF.

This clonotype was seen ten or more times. The CDR3, as DNA: TGTGCCAGCAGTTTTCGCGGGAGCACAACCTACAATGAGCAGTTCTTC. This sequence encodes CASSFRGSTTYNEQFF. The V call is TRBV12-3 or TRBV12-4, the J call TRBJ2-1; 7 nucleotides line up with TRBD2. V was clipped by 3 bases and J by 2 bases; unmatched bases: 7. The CDR3 spans 16 residues.

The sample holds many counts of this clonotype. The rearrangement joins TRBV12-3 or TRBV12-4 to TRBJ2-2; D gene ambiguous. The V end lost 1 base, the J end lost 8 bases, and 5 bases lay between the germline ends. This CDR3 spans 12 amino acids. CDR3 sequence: CASSLVEGELFF. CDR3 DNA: TGTGCCAGCAGTTTAGTCGAGGGGGAGCTGTTTTTT.